Given below is one TCR beta chain in context. Its antigen is undetermined. TCRdb re-called the 5' RACE reads through MiXCR, storing one row per CDR3 protein. The sample has about 430,000 distinct CDR3 sequences; 24% are singletons. The data stem from a study of T-cell memory formation after mild COVID-19. Whole-study results and caveats: Pre-infection memory carried some responding clones, suggesting that cross-reactive memory joined.

Looked up from germline, CDR1 is LGHDT and CDR2 is YNNKEL (reference sequence). The CDR3 length is 15 residues. V trimming: 1 base; J trimming: 6 bases; junction bases outside the gene matches: 8. V and J are TRBV3-1 and TRBJ2-5, with 7 bases lining up with TRBD1. The sequence was obtained from an adult woman who had mild COVID-19 (a few samples of this study predate the infection). Cell type and time point are not known. Sequencing was performed on PBMCs or a T cell subset sorted from them (not recorded which). CDR3 amino acids: CASSQVRGNGKTQYF. The CDR3 bases are TGTGCCAGCAGCCAAGTCAGGGGGAACGGGAAGACCCAGTACTTC.